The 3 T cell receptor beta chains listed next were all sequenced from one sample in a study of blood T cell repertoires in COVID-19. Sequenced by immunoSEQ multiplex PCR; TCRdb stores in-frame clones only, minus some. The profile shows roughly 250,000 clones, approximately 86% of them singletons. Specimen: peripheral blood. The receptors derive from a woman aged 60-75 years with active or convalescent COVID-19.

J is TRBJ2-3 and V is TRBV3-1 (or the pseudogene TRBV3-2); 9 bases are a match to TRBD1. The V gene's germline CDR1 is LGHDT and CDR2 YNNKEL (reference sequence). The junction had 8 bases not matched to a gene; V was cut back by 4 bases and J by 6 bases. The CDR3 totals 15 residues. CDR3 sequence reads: CASSLTGGASDTQYF. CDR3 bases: TGTGCCAGCAGCCTCACAGGGGGCGCATCCGATACGCAGTATTTT.

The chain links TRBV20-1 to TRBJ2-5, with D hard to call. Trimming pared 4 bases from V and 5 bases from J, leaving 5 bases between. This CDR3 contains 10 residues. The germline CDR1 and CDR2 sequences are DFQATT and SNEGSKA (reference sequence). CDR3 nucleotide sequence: TGCAGTGCTATTATCGAGACCCAGTACTTC. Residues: CSAIIETQYF.

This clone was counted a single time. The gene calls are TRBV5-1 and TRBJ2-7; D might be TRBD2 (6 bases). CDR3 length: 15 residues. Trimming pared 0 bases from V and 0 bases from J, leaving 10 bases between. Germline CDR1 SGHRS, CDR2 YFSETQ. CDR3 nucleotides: TGCGCCAGCAGCTTGGTTCCCGGGGGCTCCTACGAGCAGTACTTC. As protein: CASSLVPGGSYEQYF.